Only a few counts were recorded for the clone carrying this T cell receptor beta chain. These data belong to a study of blood T cell repertoires in COVID-19. Study overall: Researchers got acute and convalescent COVID-19 samples from the United States, Italy and Spain. Nucleic acid was either cDNA or gDNA, and it came from T cells, B-cell-depleted T cells, or PBMCs.

Original methodology: Reference gene primer amplification in the assay estimated nucleated cell counts. The method was immunoSEQ multiplex PCR; TCRdb's version includes in-frame clones alone and lacks a portion of them. That table is the source of V, J and clone size, and D and trimming were worked out from the DNA. The data contain 90,000 to 130,000 clones, 60% to 80% of them singletons. The TCR originated in a woman older than 75 with active or convalescent COVID-19. Source material: peripheral blood.

The CDR3 protein is CASSSSGQGSYEQYF. CDR3 nucleotides: TGTGCCAGCAGCTCCTCTGGACAGGGGTCCTACGAGCAGTACTTC. The chain recombines TRBV13 with TRBJ2-7, with 9 bases aligning to TRBD1. This CDR3 region has 15 residues. The germline CDR1 and CDR2 sequences are PRHDT and FYEKMQ (reference sequence). V lost 4 bases, J lost 1 base, and 5 bases stayed unmatched.